This TCR beta chain was recorded in a study of T cell responses to AZD1222 COVID-19 vaccine. The study's findings and limits: Donors in the cohort were predominantly white British and more often female, and clonal diversity was possibly underestimated. The study found vaccine-associated CD4 TCRs spanning spike, dominant at 160-218 and 743-854.

The CDR3 has 15 residues. Germline V gene lookup returns CDR1 SNHLY and CDR2 FYNNEI. V trimming: 6 bases; J trimming: 6 bases; junction bases outside the gene matches: 8. Some clones are missing from TCRdb's copy, which holds only in-frame ones; the method was immunoSEQ multiplex PCR. Here the sample spans about 140,000 clones, 85% to 95% being singletons. With regard to this clone: The antigen remains unidentified.

This chain uses TRBV2 with TRBJ2-1; TRBD1 matches 10 bases. Sample: peripheral blood, taken on day 0 of AZD1222 vaccination. The receptor was derived from an adult in good health. The chain's CDR3 is CASRVLTGGVNEQFF. In nucleotides, the CDR3 is TGTGCCAGCAGGGTATTGACAGGGGGCGTCAATGAGCAGTTCTTC.